This T cell receptor beta chain was captured in a study of T cell clonality in common variable immunodeficiency. Study results and caveats: TCRbeta clonality was increased in CVID versus healthy controls.

The germline gives CDR1 SEHNR, CDR2 FQNEAQ (reference sequence). CDR3 length: 14 residues. With 5 bases removed from V and 4 bases from J, the gap between germline ends came to 12 bases. This clone was found many times. The antigen remains undetermined. The read ends 3 residues early relative to the CDR3; the germline J gene fills the gap. Assay: immunoSEQ multiplex PCR; the TCRdb copy retains only in-frame clones and omits some. There are roughly 60,000 clones in the sample, none observed a single time. This chain joins TRBV7-9 and TRBJ2-1; perhaps TRBD2 as D (6 bases). This TCR was recovered from a person aged 18-69 years in good health. Source material: peripheral blood mononuclear cells. CDR3 region: CASSMGGLYNEQFF. The DNA read from the CDR3 is TGTGCCAGCAGCATGGGCGGACTATACAATGAG.